Reported below is one TCR beta chain. Primed by a sample-barcoded 5' primer and a J-beta primer mix, a second PCR proceeded for about 7 to 11 cycles. TCRdb re-called the 5' RACE reads with MiXCR, one entry per CDR3 protein. This table holds about 690,000 distinct CDR3 sequences, less than 45% found once. The junction had 15 bases not matched to a gene; V was cut back by 6 bases and J by 8 bases. The CDR3 spans 16 residues. Germline assignment: CDR1 MNHEY and CDR2 SMNVEV (reference sequence). The data were taken from a study of blood T cells in healthy people across ages. The sequence derives from a man at least 80 years old in good health. This chain connects TRBV27 to TRBJ2-3; 9 nucleotides agree with TRBD2. Specimen: blood. The CDR3 spells CASRREGLVLAGTQYF. CDR3 bases: TGTGCCAGCAGGCGGGAGGGACTAGTCTTAGCCGGTACGCAGTATTTT.